This T cell receptor beta chain was documented in a study of yellow fever vaccine responses in identical twins. Study-level findings and limits: Vaccine T cell responses of twins reportedly seemed partly convergent and partly personalized.

Germline assignment: CDR1 WNHNN and CDR2 SYGVQD (reference sequence). V was cut by 6 bases and J by 1 base, with 21 bases left in between. This CDR3 has 17 residues. This clonotype was seen a few times. Antigen specificity is unknown. TCRdb analysed the RT-PCR reads with MiXCR anew, one entry per CDR3 protein. The data hold around 9,600 distinct CDR3 sequences, with 75% to 90% observed a single time. The TCR originated in a young woman who received the yellow fever vaccine. This sequence joins TRBV10-1 and TRBJ1-1, with D hard to call. The specimen comprised T cells from blood (PBMCs), unsorted or a sorted subset (not recorded which), sampled before or after yellow fever vaccination (not recorded which). CDR3 sequence: CASSKTPVVTPNTEAFF. CDR3 nucleotides: TGCGCCAGCAGCAAAACACCCGTCGTGACCCCGAACACTGAAGCTTTCTTT.